The 17 T cell receptor beta chains presented below share a single source sample, sequenced in a study of shared clonotypes between healthy human individuals. Assay used: immunoSEQ multiplex PCR; TCRdb lists only in-frame clones, some missing. The sample yields under 200,000 clones, about 93% seen once. Input material: naive CD4+ T cells sorted from blood. Described subset: CD45RA+ positively selected. These receptors all come from a woman in her 30s in good health.

This chain joins TRBV2 and TRBJ2-3; 7 bases are shared with TRBD2. The V gene end was trimmed by 4 bases and the J gene end by 3 bases; junction bases not matched to a gene: 4. The CDR3 is 14 residues long. The germline V gene encodes CDR1 SNHLY and CDR2 FYNNEI. CDR3 residues: CASSVAGVTDTQYF. CDR3 DNA: TGTGCCAGCAGTGTGGCGGGAGTGACAGATACGCAGTATTTT.

This sequence joins TRBV18 and TRBJ1-1; tentatively, D is TRBD1 (6 bases). The CDR3 covers 17 residues. The germline gives CDR1 KGHSH, CDR2 LQKENI. The germline V and J ends were trimmed by 6 bases and 0 bases, with 20 bases remaining between them. The CDR3 protein is CASSPPQGRLMNTEAFF. The CDR3 nucleotides read TGTGCCAGCTCGCCCCCGCAGGGGCGGCTTATGAACACTGAAGCTTTCTTT.

The CDR3 nucleotides are TGTGCCAGCAGTTTTGTCGCCGGCGCGAACACTGAAGCTTTCTTT. The encoded protein is CASSFVAGANTEAFF. This rearrangement joins TRBV6-5 to TRBJ1-1; D is unresolved. The CDR3 length is 15 residues. Germline-derived CDR1 and CDR2 are MNHEY and SVGAGI. Trimming removed 4 bases from V and 1 base from J, with 13 bases in between.

J is TRBJ2-5 and V is TRBV18, with D maybe TRBD2 (6 bases). The CDR3 sequence is 15 residues long. V was clipped by 6 bases and J by 1 base, with 15 bases between them. Per germline, CDR1 KGHSH and CDR2 LQKENI. CDR3 DNA sequence: TGTGCCAGCTCCCGACTAGGTGGGTTCCAAGAGACCCAGTACTTC. Translated, it gives CASSRLGGFQETQYF.

The CDR3 DNA reads TGTGCCAGCGAAAGACAGGTCTCCTACGAGCAGTACTTC. As protein: CASERQVSYEQYF. This chain uses TRBV11-2 with TRBJ2-7; a weak D match, TRBD1 (6 bases). Germline CDR1 SGHAT, CDR2 FQNNGV. Between the trimmed V and J ends, which lost 8 bases and 0 bases, there was a span of 11 bases. CDR3 length: 13 residues.

This clone has only one observation. The chain carries TRBV14 and TRBJ2-7; 14 nucleotides match TRBD2. The CDR3 sequence is 16 residues long. V dropped 1 base and J dropped 7; count of bases not matched to a gene: 6. Germline assignment: CDR1 SGHDN and CDR2 FVKESK. CDR3 in DNA: TGTGCCAGCAGCCAAGGGACTAGCGGGAGGCTTTGGGAGCAGTACTTC. Protein: CASSQGTSGRLWEQYF.

This clone appeared a few times. This specimen includes other DNA sequences encoding the same CDR3. The V call is TRBV28, the J call TRBJ2-7; 7 bases match TRBD1. This CDR3 is built from 14 residues. V was clipped by 6 bases and J by 1 base; unmatched bases: 6. Germline V CDR1 and CDR2: MDHEN, SYDVKM. The DNA of the CDR3 is TGTGCCAGCAGCCTTCGACAGGGTTCCTACGAGCAGTACTTC. Its translation: CASSLRQGSYEQYF.

This clone was counted between two and nine times. The chain uses TRBV2 and TRBJ2-7, with unresolved D. The CDR3 runs to 13 residues. Germline V CDR1 and CDR2: SNHLY, FYNNEI. Trimming left V 2 bases short and J 5 bases short, with 10 bases between. CDR3 residues: CASSERKAHEQYF. In nucleotides, the CDR3 is TGTGCCAGCAGTGAAAGAAAGGCCCACGAGCAGTACTTC.

CDR3 nucleotide sequence: TGTGCCAGCAGCCACACAGGGGACTATTACAATGAGCAGTTCTTC. Translated, it gives CASSHTGDYYNEQFF. The gene calls are TRBV5-4 and TRBJ2-1; D possibly matches TRBD1 or TRBD2 (7 bases each). This CDR3 spans 15 amino acids. The germline V and J ends were trimmed by 4 bases and 4 bases, with 15 bases remaining between them. Germline CDR1 reads SGHNT; CDR2 reads YYREEE (reference sequence).

The genes are TRBV4-1 and TRBJ2-3, with TRBD2 matching 14 bases. This CDR3 is built from 18 residues. The trim removed 1 base at V and 1 base at J, leaving 4 bases unmatched. CDR1 is MGHRA and CDR2 is YSYEKL in the germline V gene. The CDR3 DNA is TGCGCCAGCAGCCAAGGTCGGGGACTAGCGGGAGGCACAGATACGCAGTATTTT. Translation gives CASSQGRGLAGGTDTQYF.

This chain joins TRBV5-1 and TRBJ2-5, with a tentative D call TRBD1 (6 bases). The DNA end lines up better with TRBJ2-7; the J call may be wrong. In germline, CDR1 is SGHRS, CDR2 YFSETQ. The CDR3 is 13 residues long. In nucleotides, the CDR3 is TGCGCCAGCAGTTTTGGACAGTCGGACGAGCAGTACTTC. Protein sequence: CASSFGQSDEQYF.

The chain uses TRBV5-1 and TRBJ2-6, with D uncertain. Trimming took 4 bases from V and 0 from J, leaving 11 bases between them. Germline loops: CDR1 SGHRS, CDR2 YFSETQ. This CDR3 comprises 16 residues. The CDR3 region has the DNA TGCGCCAGCAGCATTCCAGCTGACTCTGGGGCCAACGTCCTGACTTTC. Translation gives CASSIPADSGANVLTF.

This clone was recorded only once. The V call is TRBV19, the J call TRBJ2-5; tentatively, D is TRBD2 (6 bases). Judging by the DNA end, TRBJ2-7 fits better; the J call may be wrong. The germline V gene encodes CDR1 LNHDA and CDR2 SQIVND (reference sequence). The CDR3 has 14 residues. The CDR3 DNA reads TGTGCCAGTAGTATAAGTGGGGGGACCTACGAGCAGTACTTC. Translating it yields CASSISGGTYEQYF.

The chain has TRBV7-9 and TRBJ2-5, with 10 bases aligning to TRBD2. Per germline, CDR1 SEHNR and CDR2 FQNEAQ (reference sequence). This CDR3 spans 14 amino acids. J was trimmed by 3 bases and V by 5 bases; bases with no gene match: 3. The CDR3 DNA reads as TGTGCCAGCAGCAAGCTAGCGGGAGAAGAGACCCAGTACTTC. It is translated as CASSKLAGEETQYF.

The V and J genes are TRBV28 and TRBJ2-5, with D perhaps TRBD1 (5 bases). CDR3 length: 15 amino acids. V gave up 2 bases and J gave up 3 bases, with 13 bases separating them. Germline V gene sequence: CDR1 MDHEN, CDR2 SYDVKM. The CDR3 DNA reads TGTGCCAGCAGTTTACCCCCCTCAGGGAAAGAGACCCAGTACTTC. As protein: CASSLPPSGKETQYF.

The CDR3 reads CAWTSQENSPLHF. As DNA, the CDR3 is TGTGCCTGGACCAGTCAGGAGAATTCACCCCTCCACTTT. The chain couples TRBV30 to TRBJ1-6; D is unresolved. V was trimmed by 4 bases and J by 7 bases, leaving 11 bases between them. The CDR3 is made up of 13 amino acids. The germline gives CDR1 GTSNPN, CDR2 SVGIG (reference sequence). Based on the CDR3 plus reference TRBV30 and TRBJ1-6, the full variable domain is SQTIHQWPATLVQPVGSPLSLECTVEGTSNPNLYWYRQAAGRGLQLLFYSVGIGQISSEVPQNLSASRPQDRQFILSSKKLLLSDSGFYLCAWTSQENSPLHFGNGTRLTVT.

This clone has just a few counts. The V gene is TRBV5-1, the J gene TRBJ1-1; 7 bases are shared with TRBD1. The V gene's germline CDR1 is SGHRS and CDR2 YFSETQ. The ends lost 2 bases at V and 4 bases at J; junction bases unmatched: 5. The CDR3 spans 14 residues. CDR3 protein: CASSFRQGGTEAFF. In DNA form, the CDR3 reads TGCGCCAGCAGCTTTAGGCAGGGGGGCACTGAAGCTTTCTTT.